The 19 T cell receptor beta chains below come from one sample, sequenced in a study of T cells in Graves' hyperthyroidism and ophthalmopathy. The TCR beta CDR3 regions underwent amplification using RNA transcripts as the source. When the TCR CDR3 underwent first-round RT-PCR, the HTBI primer set was used. TCRdb independently ran MiXCR on the multiplex PCR reads; one entry per CDR3 protein. The repertoire holds fewer than 700,000 distinct CDR3 sequences, with around 15% as singletons. The specimen was blood. The origin of the receptors is a woman between 25 and 40 years old with Graves' hyperthyroidism.

A note on this clonotype: At one boundary the junction diverges from the germline segment, which might be a read error. This chain joins TRBV19 and TRBJ2-3, with a possible D match to TRBD2 (5 bases). The germline V gene has CDR1 LNHDA and CDR2 SQIVND (reference sequence). This CDR3 has 14 amino acids. Here the CDR3 DNA reads TGTGCCAGTAGTATGGGAGCTAGCACAGATACGCAGTACTTT. This gives the protein CASSMGASTDTQYF.

V gene TRBV3-1 combines with J gene TRBJ1-6; D gene uncertain. Germline V CDR1 and CDR2: LGHDT, YNNKEL (reference sequence). The CDR3 runs to 16 residues. V was shortened by 5 bases and J by 0 bases, with 11 bases between the two germline ends. The CDR3 region has the DNA TGTGCCAGCAGCGATCTTCAAAACTCCTATAATTCACCCCTCCACTTT. It is translated as CASSDLQNSYNSPLHF.

The sample holds many counts of this clonotype. J is TRBJ1-1 and V is TRBV2; D gene uncertain. CDR1 and CDR2 (germline): SNHLY, FYNNEI. The length of the CDR3 is 11 residues. V gave up 3 bases and J gave up 6 bases, with 5 bases separating them. CDR3 nucleotide sequence: TGTGCCAGCAGTGACCCCCCTGAAGCTTTCTTT. This translates into CASSDPPEAFF.

The chain uses TRBV11-2 and TRBJ2-7; 9 nucleotides agree with TRBD1. Germline V lookup: CDR1 SGHAT, CDR2 FQNNGV. The CDR3 loop spans 16 amino acids. The junction had 7 bases not matched to a gene; V was cut back by 0 bases and J by 4 bases. CDR3 sequence: CASSLDEQGALYEQYF. CDR3 in DNA: TGTGCCAGCAGCTTAGATGAACAGGGGGCGCTGTACGAGCAGTACTTC. Drawing the rest from reference TRBV11-2 and TRBJ2-7, the complete variable domain is EAGVAQSPRYKIIEKRQSVAFWCNPISGHATLYWYQQILGQGPKLLIQFQNNGVVDDSQLPKDRFSAERLKGVDSTLKIQPAKLEDSAVYLCASSLDEQGALYEQYFGPGTRLTVT.

The table lists this clonotype with a few counts. The chain carries TRBV11-2 and TRBJ2-5, with D possibly matching TRBD2 (5 bases). Germline V gene lookup returns CDR1 SGHAT and CDR2 FQNNGV. Between the trimmed V and J ends, which lost 4 bases and 0 bases, there was a span of 12 bases. The CDR3 length is 15 residues. As DNA, the CDR3 is TGTGCCAGCAGCTCTACTCTAGCCAACCAAGAGACCCAGTACTTC. It specifies CASSSTLANQETQYF.

This clonotype was detected many times. The chain couples TRBV28 to TRBJ2-7, with TRBD1 as a possible D gene (5 bases). V was cut by 2 bases and J by 0 bases, with 11 bases left in between. This CDR3 spans 15 amino acids. Germline V lookup: CDR1 MDHEN, CDR2 SYDVKM. The CDR3 here is CASSLQGTRSYEQYF. CDR3 DNA: TGTGCCAGCAGTTTACAGGGTACGCGCTCCTACGAGCAGTACTTC.

The V gene is TRBV27, the J gene TRBJ2-1; D might be TRBD2 (5 bases). Germline V gene data show CDR1 as MNHEY and CDR2 as SMNVEV (reference sequence). Trimming took 2 bases from V and 12 from J, leaving 20 bases between them. The CDR3 has 15 amino acids. This chain's CDR3 is CASSLNGIAVLGQFF. CDR3 sequence (DNA): TGTGCCAGCAGTTTAAATGGGATCGCAGTACTAGGGCAGTTCTTC.

This clonotype was detected many times. The rearrangement joins TRBV6-1 to TRBJ2-1; D gene uncertain. The CDR3 is 14 residues long. Trimming took 2 bases from V and 6 from J, leaving 11 bases between them. Germline V gene data show CDR1 as MNHNS and CDR2 as SASEGT. CDR3 in DNA: TGTGCCAGCAGTGAATGGGTAGCAGCCAATGAGCAGTTCTTC. This sequence encodes CASSEWVAANEQFF.

The CDR3 here is CASSFLDGGNIQYF. The CDR3 region has the DNA TGTGCCAGCAGCTTCCTTGACGGCGGAAACATTCAGTACTTC. The chain has TRBV11-2 and TRBJ2-4; D ambiguous. The V gene lost 3 bases and the J gene lost 6 bases, with 12 bases spanning the gap. The CDR3 runs 14 residues. Germline lookup yields CDR1 SGHAT and CDR2 FQNNGV.

This clonotype was seen at least ten times. This chain uses TRBV15 with TRBJ2-3; D gene ambiguous. Germline CDR1 and CDR2: LNHNV and YYDKDF (reference sequence). The CDR3 covers 16 residues. The V and J ends lost 1 base and 0 bases respectively, with 11 bases between them. CDR3 in amino acids: CATSRGAASSTDTQYF. CDR3 in DNA: TGTGCCACCAGCAGAGGGGCGGCCTCTAGCACAGATACGCAGTATTTT.

This clonotype was seen repeatedly, ten times or more. The V gene is TRBV6-1, the J gene TRBJ2-7, with D possibly matching TRBD1 (6 bases). Germline CDR1 and CDR2: MNHNS and SASEGT. The CDR3 runs 13 residues. V lost 5 bases and J 6 bases, leaving 14 bases between the germline ends. CDR3 coding DNA: TGTGCCAGCAGTTACAGTAGGGGGAGCGAGCAGTACTTC. It translates to CASSYSRGSEQYF.

This clonotype appeared a few times. The genes are TRBV7-9 and TRBJ2-1; tentatively, D is TRBD2 (6 bases). Germline assignment: CDR1 SEHNR and CDR2 FQNEAQ (reference sequence). This CDR3 has 16 residues. V was clipped by 8 bases and J by 6 bases, with 23 bases between them. DNA for the CDR3: TGTGCCAGCGCCTTTGCCGGGACTCTCCTAAGCAATGAGCAGTTCTTC. Encoded protein: CASAFAGTLLSNEQFF.

This clonotype was observed many times. The genes are TRBV28 and TRBJ2-3; 10 positions agree with TRBD1. CDR3 length: 15 residues. Germline trimming cut 2 bases from V and 5 bases from J; bases unmatched to any gene: 4. Germline-derived CDR1 and CDR2 are MDHEN and SYDVKM. In DNA, the CDR3 is TGTGCCAGCAGTTTAGAGACAGGGGGCAGAGATACGCAGTATTTT. Protein: CASSLETGGRDTQYF.

This clonotype has a count of ten or more. The chain has TRBV28 and TRBJ2-5, with D possibly being TRBD1 (6 bases). CDR1 and CDR2 from the germline V gene are MDHEN and SYDVKM. V lost 1 base and J lost 2, with 11 bases in between. The CDR3 consists of 15 residues. The CDR3 region has the DNA TGTGCCAGCAGTTTATCTTTAGGACAGCAAGAGACCCAGTACTTC. Translating gives CASSLSLGQQETQYF.

In its sample, this clonotype was seen a few times. This sequence joins TRBV7-2 and TRBJ2-5; 12 bases line up with TRBD2. Trimming at V came to 2 bases and at J to 5 bases, leaving 3 bases not matched to a gene. Looked up from germline, CDR1 is SGHTA and CDR2 is FQGNSA. This CDR3 contains 15 residues. The DNA of the CDR3 is TGTGCCAGCAGCTTACTAGCGGGAGGGTATGAGACCCAGTACTTC. It is translated as CASSLLAGGYETQYF.

This clonotype was picked up a small number of times. The chain couples TRBV9 to TRBJ2-7; D is unclear. V lost 2 bases to trimming and J lost 8 bases, with 20 bases between them. The germline CDR1 and CDR2 sequences are SGDLS and YYNGEE. The CDR3 loop spans 15 amino acids. CDR3 residues: CASSVDGYGSSQQYF. The DNA of the CDR3 is TGTGCCAGCAGCGTGGACGGCTACGGGTCCTCCCAGCAGTACTTC.

This clonotype was seen ten or more times. V usage is TRBV20-1 and J usage is TRBJ2-1, with D perhaps TRBD2 (5 bases). Trimming took 3 bases from V and 8 from J, leaving 8 bases between them. The CDR3 consists of 11 residues. Germline CDR1 is DFQATT and CDR2 is SNEGSKA (reference sequence). The CDR3 DNA reads as TGCAGTGCTAGCCGTAGCGATGAGCAGTTCTTC. It yields the protein CSASRSDEQFF.

The chain has TRBV7-2 and TRBJ2-1, with a possible D match to TRBD2 (5 bases). The ends were cut back, 5 bases at V and 5 bases at J, with 13 bases in the middle. This CDR3 has 14 amino acids. Germline V gene data show CDR1 as SGHTA and CDR2 as FQGNSA. CDR3 nucleotides: TGTGCCAGCAGCCACGGGATCGCGAACAATGAGCAGTTCTTC. Translation: CASSHGIANNEQFF.

This clonotype was seen many times. The J gene is TRBJ2-1, the V gene TRBV14, with TRBD2 matching over 13 bases. CDR3 length: 17 amino acids. With 0 bases clipped from V and 5 bases from J, the junction kept 4 bases outside the gene matches. The germline CDR1 and CDR2 sequences are SGHDN and FVKESK. The CDR3 bases are TGTGCCAGCAGCCAAGACTCGGGACTAGCGGGAAACAATGAGCAGTTCTTC. Protein product: CASSQDSGLAGNNEQFF.